This is a list of T cell receptor beta chains from one sample in a study of cytomegalovirus exposure and HLA in healthy donors. The method was immunoSEQ multiplex PCR; TCRdb's version includes in-frame clones alone and lacks a portion of them. The sample records about 78,000 clones, approximately 80% being singletons. Sample: PBMCs. Receptor source: a woman aged 50 to 65 in good health and CMV-seropositive. The CDR3 runs from the conserved cysteine through the conserved F or W. A D gene is named only where the DNA matches it firmly. The size of a clone is reported for some rows only, either as once, few or many, or as a class for expanded clones.

TRBJ1-6,TRBV4-1,15,-,-,CASSLPQGGGSPLHF,TGCGCCAGCAGCCTCCCCCAAGGGGGTGGTTCACCCCTCCACTTT
TRBJ1-4,TRBV28,12,-,-,CASSLPGQKLFF,TGTGCCAGCAGTTTACCCGGACAGAAACTGTTTTTT
TRBJ1-2,TRBV7-8,16,-,-,CASSLRRGAMRSGYTF,TGTGCCAGCAGCTTACGGCGGGGGGCTATGAGGTCTGGCTACACCTTC
TRBJ1-5,TRBV5-5,14,-,-,CASNGGGGDQPQHF,TGTGCCAGCAACGGGGGGGGCGGAGATCAGCCCCAGCATTTT
TRBJ2-2,TRBV9,17,-,TRBD2,CASSSRTSGDNTGELFF,TGTGCCAGCAGCTCGCGGACTAGCGGGGATAACACCGGGGAGCTGTTTTTT
TRBJ2-5,TRBV20-1,10,-,-,CSAIYETQYF,TGCAGTGCTATCTATGAGACCCAGTACTTC
TRBJ2-1,TRBV19,15,once,-,CASSIGSQIGNEQFF,TGTGCCAGTAGTATTGGGAGCCAGATAGGGAATGAGCAGTTCTTC
TRBJ1-2,TRBV6-1,14,-,TRBD1,CAARQGSSNYGYTF,TGTGCCGCCCGACAGGGATCGTCTAACTATGGCTACACCTTC
TRBJ1-1,TRBV9,14,-,-,CASSVTTGNTEAFF,TGTGCCAGCAGCGTAACCACGGGGAACACTGAAGCTTTCTTT
TRBJ1-1,TRBV5-6,14,few,-,CASSRGDMNTEAFF,TGTGCCAGCAGCCGGGGGGATATGAACACTGAAGCTTTCTTT